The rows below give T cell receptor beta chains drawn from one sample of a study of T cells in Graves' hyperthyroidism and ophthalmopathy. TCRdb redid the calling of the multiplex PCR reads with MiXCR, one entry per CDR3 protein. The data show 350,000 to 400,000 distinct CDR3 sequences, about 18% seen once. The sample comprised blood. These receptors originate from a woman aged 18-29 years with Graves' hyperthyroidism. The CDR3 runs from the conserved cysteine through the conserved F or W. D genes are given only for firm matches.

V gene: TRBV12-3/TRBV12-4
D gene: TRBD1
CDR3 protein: CASSLTEGARNSPLHF

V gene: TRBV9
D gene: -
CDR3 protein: CASSVFGGGGSGANVLTF

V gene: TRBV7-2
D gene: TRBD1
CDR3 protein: CASSLAGDRWSEQYF

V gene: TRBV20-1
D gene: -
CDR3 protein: CSAPSSREETQYF

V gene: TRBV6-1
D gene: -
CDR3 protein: CASSEMEGRDGELFF

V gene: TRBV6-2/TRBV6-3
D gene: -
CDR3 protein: CASSYSSSQTNTEAFF

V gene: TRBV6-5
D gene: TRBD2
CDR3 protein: CASSYSLAGGYEQYF

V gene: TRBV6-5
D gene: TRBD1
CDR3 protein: CASSYSVDRGDEQYF

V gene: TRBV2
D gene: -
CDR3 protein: CASSEYRAIPLHF

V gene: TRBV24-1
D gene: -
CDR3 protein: CAISKGAAYEQYF

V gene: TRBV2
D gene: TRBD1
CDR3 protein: CASRPGTGNTGELFF

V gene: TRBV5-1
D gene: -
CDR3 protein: CASSLGGGRPTHF

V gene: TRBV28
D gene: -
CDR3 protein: CASSSRLPPRLGTNTEAFF

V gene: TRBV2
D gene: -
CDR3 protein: CASSVRGASTEAFF

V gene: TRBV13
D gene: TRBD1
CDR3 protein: CASSFTGANQPQHF

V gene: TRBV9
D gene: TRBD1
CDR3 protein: CASSVVPQGAEQFF

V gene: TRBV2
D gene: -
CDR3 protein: CASSRTVYTDAFF

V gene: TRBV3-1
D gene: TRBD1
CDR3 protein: CASSQRTGSPEAFF

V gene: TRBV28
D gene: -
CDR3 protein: CASSLQGPVYGYTF

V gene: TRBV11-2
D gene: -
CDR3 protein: CASSLVRGIGDTEAFF

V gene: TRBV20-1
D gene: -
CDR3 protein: CSAQEILSDIMNTEAFF

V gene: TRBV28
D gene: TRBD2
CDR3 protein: CASSSGGGLQETQYF

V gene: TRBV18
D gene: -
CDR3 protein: CASSRLTRETQYF

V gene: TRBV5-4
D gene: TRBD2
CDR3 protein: CASSPSGGRKETQYF

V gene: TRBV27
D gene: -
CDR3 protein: CASNHTPAEAFF

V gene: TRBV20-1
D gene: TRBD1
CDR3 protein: CSARGTGGAETQYF